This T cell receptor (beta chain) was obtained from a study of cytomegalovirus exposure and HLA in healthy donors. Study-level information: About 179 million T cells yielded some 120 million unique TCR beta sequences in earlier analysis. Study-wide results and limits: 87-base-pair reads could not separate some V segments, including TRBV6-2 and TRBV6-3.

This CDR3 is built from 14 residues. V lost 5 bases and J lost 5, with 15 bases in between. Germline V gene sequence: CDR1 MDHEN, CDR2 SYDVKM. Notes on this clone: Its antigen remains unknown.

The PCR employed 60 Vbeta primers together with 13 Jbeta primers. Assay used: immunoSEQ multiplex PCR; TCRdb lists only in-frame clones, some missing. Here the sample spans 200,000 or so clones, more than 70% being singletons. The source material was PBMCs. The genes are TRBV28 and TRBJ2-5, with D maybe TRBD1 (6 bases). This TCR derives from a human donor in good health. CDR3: CASSAYGQRETQYF. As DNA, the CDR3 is TGTGCCAGCAGTGCATACGGACAGAGGGAGACCCAGTACTTC.